Below are 5 T cell receptor beta chains sequenced from a single sample in a study of T cell clonality in common variable immunodeficiency. Profiling relied on immunoSEQ multiplex PCR, and the TCRdb table lists in-frame clones only, not all of them. The sample contains about 20,000 clones, none occurring once; roughly 15% lies in the top ten. Study-level findings and limits: Fewer deletions and N-nucleotide insertions were reportedly seen in common variable immunodeficiency TCR beta sequences.

For these TCRs, the target antigens are not known. Sequenced material: peripheral blood mononuclear cells. These receptors came from a human donor with common variable immunodeficiency.

This clone came up many times. The read ends 3 residues shy of where the CDR3 ends; the end is completed using the germline J gene. V is TRBV20-1 and J is TRBJ1-5; maybe TRBD1 (6 bases). The CDR3 has 13 amino acids. Germline CDR1 and CDR2: DFQATT and SNEGSKA (reference sequence). V lost 5 bases and J lost 4, with 12 bases in between. The CDR3 protein is CSAGGQSNQPQHF. CDR3 DNA (partial): TGCAGTGCTGGTGGACAGTCGAATCAGCCC.

This clone appeared a few times. Read coverage stops 3 residues before the CDR3 terminus; the germline J gene supplies the remainder. V usage is TRBV18 and J usage is TRBJ1-5; TRBD1 matches 7 bases. The CDR3 is 15 residues long. The V gene's germline CDR1 is KGHSH and CDR2 LQKENI. V lost 6 bases and J lost 2; bases outside the gene matches: 7. The CDR3 bases that were read are TGTGCCAGCTCCACACAGGGGTTCGGCAATCAGCCC. It translates to CASSTQGFGNQP. From start to end, the CDR3 is CASSTQGFGNQPQHF. Full variable domain (outside the CDR3, taken from reference TRBV18 and TRBJ1-5): NAGVMQNPRHLVRRRGQEARLRCSPMKGHSHVYWYRQLPEEGLKFMVYLQKENIIDESGMPKERFSAEFPKEGPSILRIQQVVRGDSAAYFCASSTQGFGNQPQHFGDGTRLSIL.

This clone appeared many times. The read comes to an end 3 residues before the CDR3 does, leaving the germline J gene to fill in the end. The chain is built from TRBV2 and TRBJ2-3; 10 positions match TRBD2. V was pared by 6 bases and J by 0 bases, with 12 bases of the junction left unmatched. From germline, CDR1 is SNHLY and CDR2 FYNNEI. The CDR3 runs 18 residues. CDR3 DNA (partial): TGTGCCAGCAGACCCCTAGCGGGAGATGGGATAAGCACAGATACG. This sequence encodes CASRPLAGDGISTDT. The whole CDR3 is CASRPLAGDGISTDTQYF.

CDR3 loop: CSAPPPGGGQETQYF. Incomplete CDR3 DNA: TGCAGTGCTCCCCCTCCAGGGGGTGGCCAAGAGACC. The rearrangement joins TRBV20-1 to TRBJ2-5; TRBD1 aligns across 7 bases. The read is 3 residues too short to cover the CDR3 end, so that end is filled in from the germline J gene. The V and J ends lost 5 bases and 1 base, in that order; junction bases with no gene match: 10. The CDR3 has 15 residues. CDR1 is DFQATT and CDR2 is SNEGSKA in the germline V gene (reference sequence).

In this sample, this clone turned up many times. The read ends 3 residues before the CDR3 terminus; that terminus is restored from the germline J gene. J is TRBJ2-3 and V is TRBV28; D is ambiguous. The germline V and J ends were trimmed by 2 bases and 0 bases, with 9 bases remaining between them. The V gene's germline CDR1 is MDHEN and CDR2 SYDVKM. The CDR3 is 15 residues long. CDR3 loop: CASSLPLGSTDTQYF. The part of the CDR3 DNA that was read is TGTGCCAGCAGTTTACCCCTCGGGAGCACAGATACG.